Below, 26 T cell receptor beta chains from the same sample are listed, as sequenced in a study of cytomegalovirus exposure and HLA in healthy donors. This PCR relied on a set of 60 Vbeta primers and 13 Jbeta primers. The repertoire was sequenced with immunoSEQ multiplex PCR; TCRdb's copy has only in-frame clones and lacks some. The clone table shows about 79,000 clones, with the ten largest holding about 4.2%. The sequenced sample was PBMCs. Receptors were obtained from a man aged 25 to 45 in good health and CMV-seronegative.

In DNA, the CDR3 is TGTGCCTCCTTGGCGGGACAGGGCTACGAGCAGTACTTC. It specifies CASLAGQGYEQYF. The chain employs TRBV30 and TRBJ2-7, with 9 bases fitting TRBD1. This CDR3 has 13 amino acids. Germline CDR1 and CDR2: GTSNPN and SVGIG (reference sequence). V lost 7 bases, J lost 3 bases, and 7 bases stayed unmatched.

The CDR3 here is CASSFSEGTEAFF. Written as DNA, the CDR3 is TGTGCCAGCAGCTTCTCGGAGGGCACTGAAGCTTTCTTT. The V and J genes are TRBV7-3 and TRBJ1-1; D gene unclear. V was shortened by 3 bases and J by 4 bases, with 9 bases between the two germline ends. CDR3 length: 13 amino acids. Per germline, CDR1 SGHTA and CDR2 FQGTGA.

The V and J genes are TRBV5-4 and TRBJ2-4; TRBD1 matches 7 bases. The germline V gene has CDR1 SGHNT and CDR2 YYREEE (reference sequence). The V segment lost 3 bases and the J segment 4 bases; nucleotides outside the gene matches: 7. The CDR3 runs 15 residues. The CDR3 nucleotides are TGTGCCAGCAGCTCACCGGGACAGCCTAAAAACATTCAGTACTTC. Translating gives CASSSPGQPKNIQYF.

V and J are TRBV6-5 and TRBJ1-2, with 7 bases aligning to TRBD1. J lost 2 bases, V lost 1 base, and 4 bases had no gene match. Per the germline V gene, CDR1 is MNHEY and CDR2 is SVGAGI. The length of the CDR3 is 15 residues. In DNA, the CDR3 is TGTGCCAGCAGTTACTTGGGACAGCTGAACTATGGCTACACCTTC. Protein sequence: CASSYLGQLNYGYTF.

The chain employs TRBV6-4 and TRBJ2-1; 7 bases agree with TRBD1. The germline gives CDR1 MRHNA, CDR2 SNTAGT. The ends lost 2 bases at V and 0 bases at J; junction bases unmatched: 4. The CDR3 sequence is 16 residues long. The CDR3 DNA sequence: TGTGCCAGCAGTGACCCGACAGGGCTCTCCTACAATGAGCAGTTCTTC. Amino acid sequence: CASSDPTGLSYNEQFF.

The genes are TRBV30 and TRBJ1-1, with D uncertain. CDR1 GTSNPN and CDR2 SVGIG come from the germline V gene (reference sequence). Between the trimmed V and J ends, which lost 4 bases and 5 bases, there was a span of 14 bases. This CDR3 spans 13 amino acids. In DNA, the CDR3 is TGTGCCTGGATTGTGACTGATTTGACTGAAGCTTTCTTT. It encodes CAWIVTDLTEAFF.

The chain is built from TRBV6-5 and TRBJ1-2; D is perhaps TRBD1 (6 bases). The CDR3 is 15 residues long. Germline values: CDR1 MNHEY, CDR2 SVGAGI. With 0 bases removed from V and 4 bases from J, the gap between germline ends came to 12 bases. The CDR3 nucleotides are TGTGCCAGCAGTTACTCGGACCCAGGGGTCTATGGCTACACCTTC. Translated: CASSYSDPGVYGYTF.

V and J are TRBV6-1 and TRBJ1-4, with 7 positions matching TRBD1. CDR3 length: 14 residues. The germline V gene encodes CDR1 MNHNS and CDR2 SASEGT. Trimming cost V 1 base and J 6 bases; bases outside gene matches: 2. Written as DNA, the CDR3 is TGTGCCAGCAGTGAAGGACAGGGAGATGAAAAACTGTTTTTT. Encoded protein: CASSEGQGDEKLFF.

The V gene is TRBV4-3, the J gene TRBJ2-6; TRBD1 aligns across 10 bases. This CDR3 region has 16 residues. CDR1 is LGHNA, CDR2 YSLEER, per germline. V dropped 4 bases and J dropped 0; count of bases not matched to a gene: 0. CDR3 DNA: TGCGCCAGCAGCCGGACAGGGGGCTCTGGGGCCAACGTCCTGACTTTC. Translated, it gives CASSRTGGSGANVLTF.

This chain links TRBV7-9 with TRBJ2-2; D gene uncertain. The CDR3 consists of 15 residues. The germline CDR1 and CDR2 sequences are SEHNR and FQNEAQ (reference sequence). Trimming shortened V by 5 bases and J by 3 bases, and 13 bases separated the two germline ends. CDR3 sequence: CASSPPSADTGELFF. The CDR3 DNA is TGTGCCAGCAGCCCCCCCTCCGCAGACACCGGGGAGCTGTTTTTT. The variable domain in full, completed from reference TRBV7-9 and TRBJ2-2, reads DTGVSQNPRHKITKRGQNVTFRCDPISEHNRLYWYRQTLGQGPEFLTYFQNEAQLEKSRLLSDRFSAERPKGSFSTLEIQRTEQGDSAMYLCASSPPSADTGELFFGEGSRLTVL.

The chain carries TRBV5-1 and TRBJ2-7, with D possibly being TRBD1 (5 bases). The CDR3 has 12 amino acids. CDR1 and CDR2 from the germline V gene are SGHRS and YFSETQ. Trimming removed 1 base from V and 4 bases from J, with 6 bases in between. The CDR3 sequence: CASSLSGYEQYF. In nucleotides, the CDR3 is TGCGCCAGCAGCTTGTCAGGGTACGAGCAGTACTTC.

The J gene is TRBJ2-3, the V gene TRBV15; 9 bases match TRBD2. The germline CDR1 and CDR2 sequences are LNHNV and YYDKDF (reference sequence). The length of the CDR3 is 18 residues. The CDR3 region is CDPSRDRAGGPYTDTQYF. The CDR3 DNA sequence: TGTGATCCCAGCAGAGACAGGGCGGGAGGGCCATACACAGATACGCAGTATTTT.

The chain recombines TRBV9 with TRBJ2-5, with 8 positions matching TRBD2. The trim removed 1 base at V and 5 bases at J, leaving 1 base unmatched. Per the germline V gene, CDR1 is SGDLS and CDR2 is YYNGEE. This CDR3 region has 13 residues. CDR3 in DNA: TGTGCCAGCAGCGTATCGGGGGGGGAGACCCAGTACTTC. Its translation is CASSVSGGETQYF.

The chain joins TRBV7-2 to TRBJ2-2, with D possibly being TRBD1 (6 bases). The CDR3 totals 15 residues. V was cut by 4 bases and J by 4 bases, with 13 bases left in between. Germline values: CDR1 SGHTA, CDR2 FQGNSA. The CDR3 DNA is TGTGCCAGCAGCTATAACAGGGCGGGCACCGGGGAGCTGTTTTTT. Translated: CASSYNRAGTGELFF.

The chain combines TRBV6-1 with TRBJ2-7, with 8 bases fitting TRBD1. This CDR3 is built from 16 residues. Germline V gives CDR1 MNHNS, CDR2 SASEGT. V lost 1 base, J lost 2 bases, and 7 bases stayed unmatched. The CDR3 loop reads CASSEELGQGPYEQYF. DNA for the CDR3: TGTGCCAGCAGTGAAGAACTCGGACAGGGCCCCTACGAGCAGTACTTC.

The chain is built from TRBV5-4 and TRBJ2-5; TRBD2 is a possible D gene (8 bases). Germline V gives CDR1 SGHNT, CDR2 YYREEE (reference sequence). The CDR3 is 17 amino acids. Deletions cut 4 bases from V and 5 bases from J, with 24 bases between. CDR3 in DNA: TGTGCCAGCAGCCCCGGGGGGGCAGGGGGTTTGCAGGAGACCCAGTACTTC. Amino acid sequence: CASSPGGAGGLQETQYF. Full variable domain (outside the CDR3, taken from reference TRBV5-4 and TRBJ2-5): ETGVTQSPTHLIKTRGQQVTLRCSSQSGHNTVSWYQQALGQGPQFIFQYYREEENGRGNFPPRFSGLQFPNYSSELNVNALELDDSALYLCASSPGGAGGLQETQYFGPGTRLLVL.

The chain is built from TRBV18 and TRBJ2-5; the match to TRBD1 covers 8 bases. Germline values: CDR1 KGHSH, CDR2 LQKENI. After removal of 3 bases from V and 4 bases from J, the junction contained 10 bases not matched to a gene. CDR3 length: 16 amino acids. In DNA form, the CDR3 reads TGTGCCAGCTCACCTCCTACAGGGGGACGAGGAGAGACCCAGTACTTC. It specifies CASSPPTGGRGETQYF.

The chain uses TRBV27 and TRBJ2-5, with TRBD2 as a possible D gene (6 bases). Germline loops: CDR1 MNHEY, CDR2 SMNVEV (reference sequence). The V end was cut by 2 bases, the J end by 0 bases, with 13 bases between. CDR3 size: 16 residues. CDR3 residues: CASSLRGLPYQETQYF. CDR3 DNA sequence: TGTGCCAGCAGTTTACGAGGACTACCGTACCAAGAGACCCAGTACTTC.

The DNA for the CDR3 is TGTGCCAGCAGCTCATATAGAGGGACTGAAGCTTTCTTT. As protein: CASSSYRGTEAFF. The rearrangement links TRBV7-9 to TRBJ1-1, with D unresolved. V was trimmed by 4 bases and J by 5 bases, leaving 11 bases between them. This CDR3 contains 13 residues. Per germline, CDR1 SEHNR and CDR2 FQNEAQ (reference sequence).

The chain joins TRBV10-3 to TRBJ1-2; 7 bases fit TRBD1. The CDR3 length is 14 residues. Germline CDR1 and CDR2: ENHRY and SYGVKD. J gave up 7 bases and V 6 bases, and 11 bases lay outside the gene matches. The CDR3 DNA is TGTGCCATCAGCGTGGTGGCAGGGGGTTTTGGCTACACCTTC. Amino acid sequence: CAISVVAGGFGYTF.

The V call is TRBV6-5, the J call TRBJ2-7; 9 bases fit TRBD2. Germline loops: CDR1 MNHEY, CDR2 SVGAGI. Trimming removed 6 bases from V and 3 bases from J; junction bases left unmatched: 9. The CDR3 length is 15 residues. The CDR3 nucleotides read TGTGCCAGCAGCCATATAGCGGGGGCCCTCTACGAGCAGTACTTC. Translated, it gives CASSHIAGALYEQYF.

The chain employs TRBV7-9 and TRBJ2-1; the match to TRBD2 covers 9 bases. There are 16 residues in the CDR3. The V gene's germline CDR1 is SEHNR and CDR2 FQNEAQ (reference sequence). V lost 0 bases and J lost 12; bases outside the gene matches: 12. CDR3 DNA sequence: TGTGCCAGCAGCTTAGCAGCGGGGGGCATCTCATTGGTGCAGTTCTTC. It specifies CASSLAAGGISLVQFF.

The chain employs TRBV5-1 and TRBJ2-7; TRBD1 is a possible D gene (6 bases). This CDR3 is 15 amino acids long. Germline CDR1 SGHRS, CDR2 YFSETQ. The V gene lost 0 bases and the J gene lost 2 bases, with 12 bases spanning the gap. CDR3 DNA: TGCGCCAGCAGCTTGGTAGTCCAGGGGACCTACGAGCAGTACTTC. The encoded protein is CASSLVVQGTYEQYF. The entire variable domain, with the rest obtained from reference TRBV5-1 and TRBJ2-7, is as follows: KAGVTQTPRYLIKTRGQQVTLSCSPISGHRSVSWYQQTPGQGLQFLFEYFSETQRNKGNFPGRFSGRQFSNSRSEMNVSTLELGDSALYLCASSLVVQGTYEQYFGPGTRLTVT.

The CDR3 is CASSSTGTGAWGTDTQYF. CDR3 in DNA: TGTGCCAGCAGTTCTACCGGGACAGGGGCGTGGGGCACAGATACGCAGTATTTT. The chain uses TRBV27 and TRBJ2-3; TRBD1 matches 10 bases. This CDR3 comprises 18 residues. The germline CDR1 and CDR2 sequences are MNHEY and SMNVEV (reference sequence). The V and J ends lost 4 bases and 1 base, in that order; junction bases with no gene match: 11.

The chain couples TRBV19 to TRBJ2-5; D may be TRBD1 (6 bases). The CDR3 is 13 residues long. The germline gives CDR1 LNHDA, CDR2 SQIVND (reference sequence). With 7 bases removed from V and 4 bases from J, the gap between germline ends came to 13 bases. CDR3 DNA sequence: TGTGCCAGTAAGTCGGAGGACAGAGAGACCCAGTACTTC. Protein product: CASKSEDRETQYF. Based on the CDR3 plus reference TRBV19 and TRBJ2-5, the full variable domain is DGGITQSPKYLFRKEGQNVTLSCEQNLNHDAMYWYRQDPGQGLRLIYYSQIVNDFQKGDIAEGYSVSREKKESFPLTVTSAQKNPTAFYLCASKSEDRETQYFGPGTRLLVL.

This chain links TRBV2 with TRBJ1-6; maybe TRBD1 (5 bases). Germline lookup yields CDR1 SNHLY and CDR2 FYNNEI. Deletions cut 6 bases from V and 8 bases from J, with 17 bases between. This CDR3 has 15 residues. CDR3 loop: CASSLRQGGYSPLHF. The CDR3 region has the DNA TGTGCCAGCAGCCTCCGGCAGGGAGGTTATTCACCCCTCCACTTT.